The sequence of this T cell receptor (beta chain) was determined in a study of TIL therapy for anti-PD-1-resistant metastatic lung cancer. About the research overall: Most patients had lung adenocarcinoma.

The CDR3 contains 18 residues. J lost 3 bases, V lost 1 base, and 7 bases had no gene match. CDR1 is KGHSH and CDR2 is LQKENI in the germline V gene. The libraries were made with immunoSEQ v3. The table came from immunoSEQ multiplex PCR; TCRdb's copy has only in-frame clones and leaves some out. There are over 20,000 clones in the sample; 72% occur only once, and around 7.2% lies in the top ten. Time point of the sample: pre-treatment sample, taken before nivolumab and TIL therapy. Most excised metastases sampled were pleural nodules or supraclavicular lymph nodes. The chain employs TRBV18 and TRBJ2-1; TRBD2 agrees at 12 bases. This specimen was tumor tissue, taken at baseline. The clonotype was recovered from a person aged 25 to 80 with non-small cell lung cancer. In DNA, the CDR3 is TGTGCCAGCTCACCACTCTTCCTGACTAGCGGGGGCTACAATGAGCAGTTCTTC. As protein: CASSPLFLTSGGYNEQFF.